Listed below are T cell receptor beta chains from one sample, sequenced in a study of blood T cell repertoires in COVID-19. Clones were sequenced by immunoSEQ multiplex PCR, and TCRdb holds only the in-frame ones, with some missing. The sample lists 290,000 or so clones, 75% to 85% occurring once. Sequenced input: peripheral blood. These receptor sequences come from a man between 45 and 60 years old with active or convalescent COVID-19. CDR3s include the opening cysteine and the closing phenylalanine or tryptophan. A D gene is named only where the DNA matches it firmly. The size of a clone is reported for some rows only, either as once, few or many, or as a class for expanded clones.

J gene	clone size	V gene	D gene	CDR3 DNA	CDR3 protein
TRBJ2-7	-	TRBV4-2	TRBD2	TGTGCCAGCAGCCAGGAGGGCGGGAGTTCCTACGAGCAGTACTTC	CASSQEGGSSYEQYF
TRBJ1-1	-	TRBV6-5	-	TGTGCCAGCAGCCCCGCCAGGGCTACTGAAGCTTTCTTT	CASSPARATEAFF
TRBJ1-1	-	TRBV7-9	TRBD1	TGTGCCAGCAGCGACAGGGTGAACACTGAAGCTTTCTTT	CASSDRVNTEAFF
TRBJ2-3	once	TRBV10-1	-	TGCGCCAGCAGCTCCCTCGGGACAACGCCCCACGCGCAGTATTTT	CASSSLGTTPHAQYF
TRBJ2-7	-	TRBV21-1	-	TGTGCCAGCAGGGAGAATGGAGGGCCTGGGAACGAGCAGTACTTC	CASRENGGPGNEQYF
TRBJ2-1	-	TRBV19	-	TGTGCCAGTAGTGATACAGCGGAGTGGAGCTCCTACAATGAGCAGTTCTTC	CASSDTAEWSSYNEQFF
TRBJ1-3	once	TRBV30	TRBD1	TGTGCCTGGAAGGGGCAGGGGGCTTACTCTGGAAACACCATATATTTT	CAWKGQGAYSGNTIYF
TRBJ2-5	-	TRBV5-6	-	TGTGCCAGCATGAGTGTGGCGGCGGGCCAAGCGACCCAGTACTTC	CASMSVAAGQATQYF
TRBJ1-2	-	TRBV3-1/TRBV3-2	-	TGTGCCAGCAGCCACCTGGCAGGAGGCCCCTATGGCTACACCTTC	CASSHLAGGPYGYTF
TRBJ2-1	-	TRBV18	TRBD1	TGTGCCAGCTCACCCGGGACAGGGGGGCGCGAGCAGTTCTTC	CASSPGTGGREQFF
TRBJ1-6	few	TRBV27	-	TGTGCCAGCAGTTTATTTGAGGGAAATTCACCCCTCCACTTT	CASSLFEGNSPLHF
TRBJ2-2	-	TRBV3-1/TRBV3-2	-	TGTGCCAGCAGCCAAGACGGGGGCGGGGAGCTGTTTTTT	CASSQDGGGELFF
TRBJ1-5	-	TRBV2	TRBD1	TGTGCCAGCAGTGAACAGGGACAGGTCCAGCCCCAGCATTTT	CASSEQGQVQPQHF
TRBJ1-5	-	TRBV23-1	-	TGCGCCAGCAGTCAAAACCCCGAATGCGATAGCAATCAGCCCCAGCATTTT	CASSQNPECDSNQPQHF
TRBJ1-1	once	TRBV9	TRBD1	TGTGCCAGCAGCGCAGGACAGGGCGGATACACTGAAGCTTTCTTT	CASSAGQGGYTEAFF
TRBJ2-7	-	TRBV28	-	TGTGCCAGCAGTTTGGACCCTACCGGGGTTACCGAGCAGTACTTC	CASSLDPTGVTEQYF
TRBJ1-5	-	TRBV28	-	TGTGCCAGCAGTTACAGCCGTCAGCCCCAGCATTTT	CASSYSRQPQHF
TRBJ1-2	once	TRBV4-3	-	TGCGCCAGCAGCCAAGATCGGGGTAACTATGGCTACACCTTC	CASSQDRGNYGYTF
TRBJ1-6	-	TRBV19	-	TGTGCCAGTAGTGAGGGATGGGACTATAATTCACCCCTCCACTTT	CASSEGWDYNSPLHF
TRBJ1-6	few	TRBV3-1/TRBV3-2	-	TGTGCCAGCAGCCAAGTTGAGACAGCCAATTCACCCCTCCACTTT	CASSQVETANSPLHF
TRBJ2-2	-	TRBV13	-	TGTGCCAGCAGCTTGGGGGGTCGGGCCGGGGAGCTGTTTTTT	CASSLGGRAGELFF
TRBJ1-1	-	TRBV27	-	TGTGCCAGCAGAGGCGGGGCGAACACTGAAGCTTTCTTT	CASRGGANTEAFF
TRBJ2-1	-	TRBV5-5	TRBD1	TGTGCCAGCAGCTTGCCCGGACAGGGATACAATGAGCAGTTCTTC	CASSLPGQGYNEQFF
TRBJ2-5	-	TRBV7-6	TRBD2	TGTGCCAGCAGCCTTCGGGGCGGGGGAGTTGAGACCCAGTACTTC	CASSLRGGGVETQYF
TRBJ1-1	-	TRBV5-5	-	TGTGCCAGCAGCTTACAGCTATTGAACACTGAAGCTTTCTTT	CASSLQLLNTEAFF
TRBJ2-3	-	TRBV7-2	-	TGTGCCAGCAGCTTAGTCCGGGAGCGGAGCACAGATACGCAGTATTTT	CASSLVRERSTDTQYF
TRBJ2-5	-	TRBV27	-	TGTGCCAGCAGTTTAACAGGGTGGGAGACCCAGTACTTC	CASSLTGWETQYF
TRBJ2-7	-	TRBV18	-	TGTGCCAGCTCACCACCCGGAGAGTACTCCTACGAGCAGTACTTC	CASSPPGEYSYEQYF